Sequencing of this T cell receptor (beta chain) was carried out in a study of blood T cell repertoires in COVID-19. The wider study: Samples taken during acute and convalescent COVID-19 were collected in the United States, Italy and Spain. Nucleic acid was either cDNA or gDNA, and it came from T cells, B-cell-depleted T cells, or PBMCs.

In the source study's methods: Scientists estimated how many nucleated cells there were by amplifying reference gene primers. The repertoire was sequenced with immunoSEQ multiplex PCR; TCRdb's copy has only in-frame clones and lacks some. V and J calls and clone size follow that table, whereas D and trimming were derived from the DNA. In the table there are more than 200,000 clones, about nine tenths of which are singletons. V was cut by 1 base and J by 2 bases, with 13 bases left in between. The CDR3 loop spans 16 amino acids. Germline loops: CDR1 SGHTA, CDR2 FQGNSA. The TCR sequence derives from a man aged 80 or over with acute or convalescent COVID-19. The sequenced material came from peripheral blood. This chain links TRBV7-2 with TRBJ2-3; possible D gene TRBD1, 6 bases. CDR3 DNA sequence: TGTGCCAGCAGCTTAGGGGCTAGGGGACACACAGATACGCAGTATTTT. It specifies CASSLGARGHTDTQYF.